Shown below are 17 T cell receptor beta chains from a single sample sequenced in a study of blood T cell repertoires in COVID-19. Using immunoSEQ multiplex PCR, the repertoire was profiled, and TCRdb retains in-frame clones only, with some absent. The sample holds 150,000 to 200,000 clones, 76% seen once. Sequenced: PBMCs or T cells enriched from blood (not recorded which). The origin of the receptors is a woman aged 45-59 years with acute COVID-19.

CDR3 nucleotide sequence: TGTGCCAGCAGCTTAGATTATCGTGGCTACACCTTC. Protein product: CASSLDYRGYTF. V gene TRBV7-9 combines with J gene TRBJ1-2; no firm D call. Germline V lookup: CDR1 SEHNR, CDR2 FQNEAQ (reference sequence). Trimming pared 1 base from V and 7 bases from J, leaving 7 bases between. This CDR3 comprises 12 residues.

The rearrangement joins TRBV29-1 to TRBJ1-1, with TRBD1 identical over 8 bases. Per the germline V gene, CDR1 is SQVTM and CDR2 is ANQGSEA. CDR3 length equals 12 residues. CDR3 loop: CSGDRGGTEAFF. In DNA, the CDR3 is TGCAGTGGTGACAGGGGCGGCACTGAAGCTTTCTTT.

V gene TRBV12-3 or TRBV12-4 combines with J gene TRBJ1-6; TRBD1 is a possible D gene (5 bases). The CDR3 runs to 11 residues. V was clipped by 7 bases and J by 7 bases, with 5 bases between them. The CDR3 DNA reads TGTGCCAGCAAGGGGAATTCACCCCTCCACTTT. Translated: CASKGNSPLHF.

The rearrangement joins TRBV5-5 to TRBJ2-6, with a possible D match to TRBD2 (6 bases). Germline V CDR1 and CDR2: SGHKS, YYEKEE (reference sequence). The CDR3 totals 17 residues. Trimming removed 0 bases from V and 2 bases from J, with 12 bases in between. The CDR3 here is CASSLAGSSAGANVLTF. Here the CDR3 DNA reads TGTGCCAGCAGCTTGGCCGGGAGTTCAGCTGGGGCCAACGTCCTGACTTTC.

The V gene is TRBV6-5, the J gene TRBJ2-5; 8 positions match TRBD1. Germline V CDR1 and CDR2: MNHEY, SVGAGI. The V and J ends lost 2 bases and 1 base, in that order; junction bases with no gene match: 0. The CDR3 sequence is 14 residues long. The chain's CDR3 is CASSYGTGQETQYF. The DNA for the CDR3 is TGTGCCAGCAGTTACGGGACAGGCCAAGAGACCCAGTACTTC.

This chain uses TRBV5-8 with TRBJ1-1, with a possible D match to TRBD1 (5 bases). CDR1 and CDR2 (germline): SGHTS, YDEGEE. V was cut by 0 bases and J by 0 bases, with 6 bases left in between. The CDR3 is 14 residues long. The CDR3 sequence is CASSLEGMNTEAFF. The CDR3 DNA sequence: TGTGCCAGCAGCTTGGAGGGGATGAACACTGAAGCTTTCTTT.

The rearrangement uses TRBV5-6 and TRBJ2-2, with 7 bases fitting TRBD1. In germline, CDR1 is SGHDT, CDR2 YYEEEE. V gave up 4 bases and J gave up 5 bases; unmatched junction bases: 8. The CDR3 covers 15 residues. The CDR3 sequence is CASSPDRLRTGELFF. For the CDR3, the DNA is TGTGCCAGCAGCCCGGACAGGCTTCGGACCGGGGAGCTGTTTTTT. The full variable domain, with the rest looked up from reference TRBV5-6 and TRBJ2-2, is DAGVTQSPTHLIKTRGQQVTLRCSPKSGHDTVSWYQQALGQGPQFIFQYYEEEERQRGNFPDRFSGHQFPNYSSELNVNALLLGDSALYLCASSPDRLRTGELFFGEGSRLTVL.

The chain recombines TRBV19 with TRBJ1-5; D may be TRBD1 (6 bases). Per the germline V gene, CDR1 is LNHDA and CDR2 is SQIVND (reference sequence). CDR3 length: 14 amino acids. V shed 8 bases and J shed 3 bases, with 14 bases lying between them. The CDR3: CASRGNRDNQPQHF. DNA for the CDR3: TGTGCCAGTCGAGGCAACAGGGACAATCAGCCCCAGCATTTT.

This clone has a single count. Other nucleotide sequences from this sample produce the same CDR3. V and J are TRBV7-9 and TRBJ1-2; 9 nucleotides align to TRBD1. The germline gives CDR1 SEHNR, CDR2 FQNEAQ (reference sequence). The J segment lost 2 bases and the V segment lost 5 bases, leaving 3 bases of the junction unmatched. This CDR3 spans 14 amino acids. The CDR3 region is CASSPGQGNYGYTF. CDR3 DNA sequence: TGTGCCAGCAGCCCCGGACAGGGGAACTATGGCTACACCTTC.

The CDR3 is CASSNEVYGYTF. Written as DNA, the CDR3 is TGTGCCAGCAGTAACGAGGTCTATGGCTACACCTTC. The chain uses TRBV6-5 and TRBJ1-2; the D is unclear. V lost 5 bases and J lost 4, with 8 bases in between. Germline CDR1 and CDR2: MNHEY and SVGAGI. The CDR3 spans 12 residues.

The chain combines TRBV6-5 with TRBJ1-5; 8 bases are shared with TRBD1. Per the germline V gene, CDR1 is MNHEY and CDR2 is SVGAGI. The CDR3 has 15 residues. J gave up 0 bases and V 7 bases, and 5 bases lay outside the gene matches. The CDR3 is CASTDRGASNQPQHF. The CDR3 bases are TGTGCCAGCACCGACAGGGGCGCTAGCAATCAGCCCCAGCATTTT.

Only a few counts were recorded for this clone. This sequence joins TRBV4-1 and TRBJ2-1, with 8 bases that match TRBD2. CDR1 and CDR2 (germline): MGHRA, YSYEKL. V lost 0 bases, J lost 6 bases, and 4 bases stayed unmatched. The CDR3 covers 15 residues. The CDR3 is CASSQEGTSSNEQFF. The DNA for the CDR3 is TGCGCCAGCAGCCAAGAGGGGACTAGTTCCAATGAGCAGTTCTTC.

CDR3 in DNA: TGTGCCAGCAAGACAGGGCAGCGGTATGGCTACACCTTC. The encoded protein is CASKTGQRYGYTF. This rearrangement joins TRBV28 to TRBJ1-2, with TRBD1 matching 7 bases. Losses at the gene ends were 7 bases for V and 5 bases for J; bases not matched to a gene: 7. The CDR3 spans 13 residues. Germline assignment: CDR1 MDHEN and CDR2 SYDVKM.

The chain has TRBV11-2 and TRBJ2-1; TRBD2 is a possible D gene (6 bases). There are 17 residues in the CDR3. From germline, CDR1 is SGHAT and CDR2 FQNNGV. Trimming shortened V by 5 bases and J by 1 base, and 18 bases separated the two germline ends. CDR3 sequence (DNA): TGTGCCAGCAGCCCCCGACTAGAGGGAATGTCCTACAATGAGCAGTTCTTC. Protein product: CASSPRLEGMSYNEQFF.

This clone came up a few times. The genes are TRBV5-1 and TRBJ1-4, with 7 positions matching TRBD1. V shed 0 bases, J shed 2 bases, and the junction held 4 bases outside the gene matches. Germline assignment: CDR1 SGHRS and CDR2 YFSETQ. The CDR3 loop spans 16 amino acids. CDR3 in amino acids: CASSLEGARTNEKLFF. The DNA of the CDR3 is TGCGCCAGCAGCTTGGAGGGGGCTAGGACTAATGAAAAACTGTTTTTT.

In this sample, this clone turned up once. The chain recombines TRBV5-4 with TRBJ2-1; D is uncertain. Per germline, CDR1 SGHNT and CDR2 YYREEE (reference sequence). The V end was cut by 3 bases, the J end by 2 bases, with 12 bases between. The CDR3 is 15 residues long. The CDR3 DNA sequence: TGTGCCAGCAGCTCTAAGGCGGTTCCCTACAATGAGCAGTTCTTC. It translates to CASSSKAVPYNEQFF. The variable domain in full, completed from reference TRBV5-4 and TRBJ2-1, reads ETGVTQSPTHLIKTRGQQVTLRCSSQSGHNTVSWYQQALGQGPQFIFQYYREEENGRGNFPPRFSGLQFPNYSSELNVNALELDDSALYLCASSSKAVPYNEQFFGPGTRLTVL.

V gene TRBV6-5 combines with J gene TRBJ2-2, with 7 bases lining up with TRBD2. Germline-derived CDR1 and CDR2 are MNHEY and SVGAGI. The CDR3 length is 15 residues. J gave up 6 bases and V 6 bases, and 10 bases lay outside the gene matches. CDR3 DNA: TGTGCCAGCAGCCCGCGGGAGCGGGGTTCCGGGGAGCTGTTTTTT. Its translation: CASSPRERGSGELFF.